Sequencing of this TCR beta chain was carried out in a study of technical replicates of blood from a few donors. The data were produced by immunoSEQ multiplex PCR, yet TCRdb's version contains in-frame clones alone and is incomplete. Here the sample spans 13,000 or so clones, roughly 95% being singletons. Trimming removed 5 bases from V and 0 bases from J, with 10 bases in between. CDR3 length: 14 amino acids. CDR1 SEHNR and CDR2 FQNEAQ come from the germline V gene (reference sequence). The chain carries TRBV7-9 and TRBJ1-2; perhaps TRBD1 as D (6 bases). This TCR derives from a human donor in good health. The sequenced sample was PBMCs. The CDR3 protein is CASSPGQTNYGYTF. CDR3 DNA sequence: TGTGCCAGCAGCCCAGGACAGACTAACTATGGCTACACCTTC. Together with reference TRBV7-9 and TRBJ1-2, the CDR3 gives the full variable domain: DTGVSQNPRHKITKRGQNVTFRCDPISEHNRLYWYRQTLGQGPEFLTYFQNEAQLEKSRLLSDRFSAERPKGSFSTLEIQRTEQGDSAMYLCASSPGQTNYGYTFGSGTRLTVV.